This T cell receptor beta chain was found in a study of blood T cell repertoires in COVID-19. TCRdb's table, derived via immunoSEQ multiplex PCR, lists solely in-frame clones and lacks some. The table includes around 65,000 clones, 60% to 80% detected once. Sequences were obtained from peripheral blood. The TCR comes from a human donor in a cohort sampled during active COVID-19.

CDR3: CASSQVDRGYEQFF. In DNA, the CDR3 is TGCGCCAGCAGCCAGGTAGACAGGGGCTATGAGCAGTTCTTC. The chain uses TRBV4-1 and TRBJ2-1, with TRBD1 identical over 8 bases. The CDR3 is made up of 14 amino acids. After removal of 3 bases from V and 8 bases from J, the junction contained 6 bases not matched to a gene. Germline values: CDR1 MGHRA, CDR2 YSYEKL.